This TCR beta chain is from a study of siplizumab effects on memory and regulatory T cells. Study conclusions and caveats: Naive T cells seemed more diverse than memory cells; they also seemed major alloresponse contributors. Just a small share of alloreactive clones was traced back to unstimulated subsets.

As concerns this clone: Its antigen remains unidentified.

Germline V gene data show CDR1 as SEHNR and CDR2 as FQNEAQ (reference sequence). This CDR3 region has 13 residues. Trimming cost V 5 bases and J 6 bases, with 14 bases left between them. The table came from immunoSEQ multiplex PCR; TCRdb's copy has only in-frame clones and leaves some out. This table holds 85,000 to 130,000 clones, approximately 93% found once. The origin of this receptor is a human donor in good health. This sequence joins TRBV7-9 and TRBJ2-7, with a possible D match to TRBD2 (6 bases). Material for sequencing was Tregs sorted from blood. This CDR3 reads CASSAGGGGEQYF. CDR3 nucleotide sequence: TGTGCCAGCAGCGCCGGTGGGGGAGGCGAGCAGTACTTC.